This T cell receptor (beta chain) was sequenced for a study of T-cell reconstitution after alpha-beta-depleted transplantation in children. Unique molecular identifiers tagged the TCRbeta library. TCRdb re-called the PCR reads with MiXCR, one entry per CDR3 protein. The table has 540,000 or so distinct CDR3 sequences, 23% seen once; the top ten hold around an eighth. The CDR3 totals 15 residues. The ends were cut back, 2 bases at V and 4 bases at J, with 15 bases in the middle. Germline V CDR1 and CDR2: SGHTA, FQGNSA. This clonotype was obtained from a boy in the first two years of life who had a stem cell transplant for acute myeloid leukemia, so the T cells may come from the graft donor. The chain joins TRBV7-2 to TRBJ2-7, with D unresolved. The sample was PBMCs, mostly from graft donor cells, taken 360 days after TCRalphabeta/CD19-depleted stem cell transplant. The CDR3 DNA follows: TGTGCCAGCAGCTTAACCGGTCATTGGAATTACGAGCAGTACTTC. It is translated as CASSLTGHWNYEQYF.